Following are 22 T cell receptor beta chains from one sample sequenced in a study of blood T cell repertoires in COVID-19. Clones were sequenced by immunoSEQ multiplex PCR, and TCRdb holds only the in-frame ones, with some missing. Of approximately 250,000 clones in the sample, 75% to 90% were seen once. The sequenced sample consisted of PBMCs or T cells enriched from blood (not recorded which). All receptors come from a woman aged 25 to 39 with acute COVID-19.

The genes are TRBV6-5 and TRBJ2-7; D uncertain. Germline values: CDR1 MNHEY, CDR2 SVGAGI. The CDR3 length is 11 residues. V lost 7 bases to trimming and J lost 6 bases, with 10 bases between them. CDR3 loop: CASTNGGEQYF. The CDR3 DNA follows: TGTGCCAGCACCAACGGTGGCGAGCAGTACTTC.

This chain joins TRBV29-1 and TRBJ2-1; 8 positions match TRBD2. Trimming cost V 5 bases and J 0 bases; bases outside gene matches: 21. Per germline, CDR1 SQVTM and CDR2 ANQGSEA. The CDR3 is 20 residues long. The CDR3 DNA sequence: TGCAGCGTTCTAACCCCCGGGGGGGGATCCCCGAAAAGCTCCTACAATGAGCAGTTCTTC. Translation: CSVLTPGGGSPKSSYNEQFF.

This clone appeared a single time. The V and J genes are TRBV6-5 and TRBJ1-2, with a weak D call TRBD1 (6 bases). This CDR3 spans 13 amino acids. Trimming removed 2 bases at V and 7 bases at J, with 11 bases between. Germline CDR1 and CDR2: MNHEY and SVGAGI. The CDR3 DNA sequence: TGTGCCAGCAGTTACCTCCAGGGGAGTGGCTACACCTTC. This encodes CASSYLQGSGYTF.

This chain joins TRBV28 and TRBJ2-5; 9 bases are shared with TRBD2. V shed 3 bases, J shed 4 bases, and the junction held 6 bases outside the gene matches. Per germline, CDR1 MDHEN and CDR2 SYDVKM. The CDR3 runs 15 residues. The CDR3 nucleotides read TGTGCCAGCAGTTTGATTAGCGGGAGTCCAGAGACCCAGTACTTC. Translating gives CASSLISGSPETQYF.

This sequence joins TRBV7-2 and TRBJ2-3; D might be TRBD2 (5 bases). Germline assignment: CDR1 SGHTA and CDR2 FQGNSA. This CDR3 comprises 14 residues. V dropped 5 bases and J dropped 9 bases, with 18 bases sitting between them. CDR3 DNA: TGTGCCAGCAGCCGTTTTGTGCCCTCGGGGACGCAGTATTTT. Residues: CASSRFVPSGTQYF.

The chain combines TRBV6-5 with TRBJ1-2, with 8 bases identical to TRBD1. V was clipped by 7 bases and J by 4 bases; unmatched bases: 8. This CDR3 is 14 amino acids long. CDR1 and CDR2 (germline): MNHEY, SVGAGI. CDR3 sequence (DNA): TGTGCCAGCACTCCCCGAACAGGGGGCTATGGCTACACCTTC. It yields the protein CASTPRTGGYGYTF.

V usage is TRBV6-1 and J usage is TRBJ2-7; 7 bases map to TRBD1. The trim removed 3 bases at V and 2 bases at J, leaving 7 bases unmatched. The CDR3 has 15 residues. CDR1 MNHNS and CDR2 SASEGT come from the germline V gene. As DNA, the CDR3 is TGTGCCAGCAGTGACCCCAGGACAGGAGCCTACGAGCAGTACTTC. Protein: CASSDPRTGAYEQYF.

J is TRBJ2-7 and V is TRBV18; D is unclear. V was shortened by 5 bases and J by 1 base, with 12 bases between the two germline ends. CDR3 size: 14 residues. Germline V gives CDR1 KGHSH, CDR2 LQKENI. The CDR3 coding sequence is TGTGCCAGCTCAGACAACAGTCGATCCTACGAGCAGTACTTC. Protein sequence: CASSDNSRSYEQYF.

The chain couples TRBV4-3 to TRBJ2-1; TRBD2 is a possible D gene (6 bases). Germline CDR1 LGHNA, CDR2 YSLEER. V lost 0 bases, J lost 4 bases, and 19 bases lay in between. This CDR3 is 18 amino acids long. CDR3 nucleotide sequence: TGCGCCAGCAGCCAAGAGAGCGGAGAGGACTATGGATACAATGAGCAGTTCTTC. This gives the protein CASSQESGEDYGYNEQFF.

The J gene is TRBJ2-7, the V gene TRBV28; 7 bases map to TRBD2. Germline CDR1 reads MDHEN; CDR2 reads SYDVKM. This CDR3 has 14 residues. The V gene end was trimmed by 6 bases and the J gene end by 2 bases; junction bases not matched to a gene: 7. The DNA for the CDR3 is TGTGCCAGCAGAATCAGCGGGGCCGCCTACGAGCAGTACTTC. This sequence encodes CASRISGAAYEQYF.

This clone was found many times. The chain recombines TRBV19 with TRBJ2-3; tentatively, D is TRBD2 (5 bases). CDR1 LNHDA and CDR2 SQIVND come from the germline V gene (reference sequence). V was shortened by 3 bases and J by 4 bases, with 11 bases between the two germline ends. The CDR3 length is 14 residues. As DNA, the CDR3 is TGTGCCAGTAGTATTCCTAGCTCAGCAGATACGCAGTATTTT. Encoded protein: CASSIPSSADTQYF.

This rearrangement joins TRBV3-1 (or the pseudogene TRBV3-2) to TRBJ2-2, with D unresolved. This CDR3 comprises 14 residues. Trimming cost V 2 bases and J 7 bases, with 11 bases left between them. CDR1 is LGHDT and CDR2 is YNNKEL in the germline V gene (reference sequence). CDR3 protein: CASSQRPQNGELFF. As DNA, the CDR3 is TGTGCCAGCAGCCAACGTCCCCAGAACGGGGAGCTGTTTTTT.

CDR3 sequence: CASSLSNSYSSYNSPLHF. CDR3 nucleotide sequence: TGTGCCAGCAGCTTAAGTAACAGCTACAGCTCCTATAATTCACCCCTCCACTTT. The gene calls are TRBV7-2 and TRBJ1-6; D is unclear. Trimming removed 2 bases from V and 0 bases from J, with 14 bases in between. This CDR3 is 18 amino acids long. CDR1 and CDR2 from the germline V gene are SGHTA and FQGNSA. The entire variable domain, with the rest obtained from reference TRBV7-2 and TRBJ1-6, is as follows: GAGVSQSPSNKVTEKGKDVELRCDPISGHTALYWYRQSLGQGLEFLIYFQGNSAPDKSGLPSDRFSAERTGGSVSTLTIQRTQQEDSAVYLCASSLSNSYSSYNSPLHFGNGTRLTVT.

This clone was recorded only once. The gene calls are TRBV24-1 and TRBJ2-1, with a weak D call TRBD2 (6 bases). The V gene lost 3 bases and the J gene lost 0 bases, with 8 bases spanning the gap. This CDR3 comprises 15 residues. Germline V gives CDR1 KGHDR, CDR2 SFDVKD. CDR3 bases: TGTGCCACCAGTGATGGGGGGAGCTCCTACAATGAGCAGTTCTTC. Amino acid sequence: CATSDGGSSYNEQFF.

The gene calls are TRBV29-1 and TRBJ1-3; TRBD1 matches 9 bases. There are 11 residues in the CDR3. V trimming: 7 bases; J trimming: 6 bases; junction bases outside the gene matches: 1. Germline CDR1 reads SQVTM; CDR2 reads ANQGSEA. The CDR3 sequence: CSGDRENTIYF. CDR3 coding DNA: TGCAGCGGGGACAGGGAAAACACCATATATTTT.

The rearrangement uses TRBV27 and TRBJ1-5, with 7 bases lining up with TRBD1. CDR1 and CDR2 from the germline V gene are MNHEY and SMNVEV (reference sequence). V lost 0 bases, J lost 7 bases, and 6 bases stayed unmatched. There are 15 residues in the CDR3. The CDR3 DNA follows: TGTGCCAGCAGTTTATCGCGGACAGGATCCCAGCCCCAGCATTTT. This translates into CASSLSRTGSQPQHF.

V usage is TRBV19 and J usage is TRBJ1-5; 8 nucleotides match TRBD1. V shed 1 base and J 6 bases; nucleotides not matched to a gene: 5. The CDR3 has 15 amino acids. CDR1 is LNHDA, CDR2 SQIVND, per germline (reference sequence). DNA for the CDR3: TGTGCCAGTAGTATAGTCCCAGGGGGCCCTCAGCCCCAGCATTTT. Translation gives CASSIVPGGPQPQHF.

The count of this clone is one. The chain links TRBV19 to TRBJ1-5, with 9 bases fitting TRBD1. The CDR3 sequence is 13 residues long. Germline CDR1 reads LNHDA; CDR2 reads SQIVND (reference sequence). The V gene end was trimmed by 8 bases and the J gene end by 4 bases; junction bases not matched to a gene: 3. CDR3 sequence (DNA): TGTGCCAGTCAAGACAGGGGGAATCAGCCCCAGCATTTT. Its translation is CASQDRGNQPQHF.

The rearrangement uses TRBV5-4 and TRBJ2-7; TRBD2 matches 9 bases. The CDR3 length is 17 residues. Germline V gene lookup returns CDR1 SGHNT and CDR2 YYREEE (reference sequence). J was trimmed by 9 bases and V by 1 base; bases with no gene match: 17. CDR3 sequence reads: CASSLRGRAGVYLPQYF. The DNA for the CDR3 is TGTGCCAGCAGCTTGCGCGGGAGGGCCGGCGTCTATCTCCCGCAGTACTTC.

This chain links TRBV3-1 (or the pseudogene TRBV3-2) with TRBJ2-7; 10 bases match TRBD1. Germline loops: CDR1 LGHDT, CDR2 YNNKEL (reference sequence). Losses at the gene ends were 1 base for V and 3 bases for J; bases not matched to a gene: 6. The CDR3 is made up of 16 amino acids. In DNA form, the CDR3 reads TGTGCCAGCAGCCAAGCGCTGCGGACAGGGGGCTACGAGCAGTACTTC. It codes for CASSQALRTGGYEQYF.

The CDR3 here is CASRPGGAHEQFF. CDR3 bases: TGTGCCAGCAGACCGGGGGGCGCGCATGAGCAGTTCTTC. J is TRBJ2-1 and V is TRBV6-5; D perhaps matches TRBD2 (7 bases). Trimming took off 6 bases at V and 8 bases at J, with 14 bases between the two ends. Germline assignment: CDR1 MNHEY and CDR2 SVGAGI. The CDR3 is 13 amino acids.

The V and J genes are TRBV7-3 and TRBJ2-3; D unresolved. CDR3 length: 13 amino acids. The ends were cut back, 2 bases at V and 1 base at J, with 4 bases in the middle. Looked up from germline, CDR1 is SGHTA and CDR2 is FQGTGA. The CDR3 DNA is TGTGCCAGCAGCTTATCCGGCACAGATACGCAGTATTTT. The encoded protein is CASSLSGTDTQYF.